The sequence of this T cell receptor (beta chain) was determined in a study of identical twins. TCRdb fed the 5' RACE reads into MiXCR, producing one record per CDR3 protein. This sample has around 1.7 million distinct CDR3 sequences, with around a third found just once. Germline V gene sequence: CDR1 SGHRS, CDR2 YFSETQ. Trimming at V came to 4 bases and at J to 2 bases, leaving 8 bases not matched to a gene. This CDR3 contains 16 residues. In this sample, this clonotype turned up a few times. The chain couples TRBV5-1 to TRBJ2-3; 9 positions match TRBD2. The sequencing sample was made of cord blood. The sequence was obtained from a newborn girl in good health. DNA for the CDR3: TGCGCCAGCAGCAAGGATAGCGGGGGATACACAGATACGCAGTATTTT. Its protein is CASSKDSGGYTDTQYF. Full variable domain (missing parts from reference TRBV5-1 and TRBJ2-3): KAGVTQTPRYLIKTRGQQVTLSCSPISGHRSVSWYQQTPGQGLQFLFEYFSETQRNKGNFPGRFSGRQFSNSRSEMNVSTLELGDSALYLCASSKDSGGYTDTQYFGPGTRLTVL.